What follows describes a single TCR beta chain. Its antigen is unidentified. Germline values: CDR1 LNHDA, CDR2 SQIVND (reference sequence). J was trimmed by 6 bases and V by 3 bases; bases with no gene match: 8. There are 15 residues in the CDR3. This entry belongs to a study of T cell responses to AZD1222 COVID-19 vaccine. Study-wide points: It should be noted that donors were predominantly white British and more often female, and clonal diversity was possibly underestimated.

TCRdb keeps only in-frame clones here, not all; method: immunoSEQ multiplex PCR. The table has approximately 74,000 clones, 70% to 85% seen once; the top ten hold 2.9%. The origin of this receptor is an adult in good health. Sequenced material: peripheral blood, taken on day 0 of AZD1222 vaccination. The V gene is TRBV19, the J gene TRBJ1-1; 9 bases line up with TRBD1. The CDR3 DNA sequence: TGTGCCAGTAGTATGGGGACAGGGACGAAGGCTGAAGCTTTCTTT. This codes for CASSMGTGTKAEAFF.